The 13 T cell receptor beta chains given below trace back to one sample, sequenced in a study of cytomegalovirus exposure and HLA in healthy donors (dated by TCRdb to about 2017). Receptor amplification or capture employed the immunoSEQ multiplex PCR assay. For the multiplex PCR, a mixture combining 60 forward primers for TCR Vbeta segments and 13 reverse primers for TCR Jbeta segments was used. TCRdb re-hosts the immuneACCESS table, in-frame sequences only. Its copies lack some clones; in the studies checked, an unresolved V gene accounts for under half of them, and the cause for the rest is not known. The sample table lists roughly 120,000 clones, about four fifths of them with a count of one. About 2% of the sample is held by the ten biggest clonotypes. The sequenced material came from PBMCs. These receptors were taken from a man between 18 and 35 years old in good health and CMV-seronegative.

The genes are TRBV4-3 and TRBJ2-2, with TRBD2 as a possible D gene (5 bases). CDR3 length: 14 residues. The germline gives CDR1 LGHNA, CDR2 YSLEER. The V end was cut by 5 bases, the J end by 6 bases, with 13 bases between. This chain's CDR3 is CASSGLGGPGELFF. The DNA of the CDR3 is TGCGCCAGCAGCGGGCTCGGAGGACCCGGGGAGCTGTTTTTT.

V usage is TRBV7-2 and J usage is TRBJ2-7, with 7 bases aligning to TRBD1. V trimming: 4 bases; J trimming: 4 bases; junction bases outside the gene matches: 7. Germline V CDR1 and CDR2: SGHTA, FQGNSA. The CDR3 contains 14 residues. CDR3 protein: CASSSYQQGYEQYF. CDR3 nucleotides: TGTGCCAGCAGCTCATATCAACAGGGGTACGAGCAGTACTTC.

The J gene is TRBJ2-3, the V gene TRBV6-5; TRBD1 might be the D (5 bases). Trimming removed 5 bases from V and 1 base from J, with 13 bases in between. The CDR3 is 15 amino acids. CDR1 is MNHEY and CDR2 is SVGAGI in the germline V gene. The CDR3 DNA is TGTGCCAGCAGTCGTCAGGGATGGGGCACAGATACGCAGTATTTT. Protein sequence: CASSRQGWGTDTQYF.

A few counts support this clone. The V and J genes are TRBV4-3 and TRBJ2-2; D is undetermined. The V end lost 2 bases, the J end lost 5 bases, and 3 bases lay between the germline ends. CDR1 LGHNA and CDR2 YSLEER come from the germline V gene. The CDR3 spans 12 residues. CDR3 sequence: CASSQQTGELFF. CDR3 nucleotides: TGCGCCAGCAGCCAACAGACCGGGGAGCTGTTTTTT.

This clone was seen at least ten times. The chain recombines TRBV9 with TRBJ2-7; TRBD1 might be the D (5 bases). The V end lost 0 bases, the J end lost 1 base, and 14 bases lay between the germline ends. The CDR3 consists of 16 residues. The germline CDR1 and CDR2 sequences are SGDLS and YYNGEE. CDR3 residues: CASSVAPWPGSYEQYF. The CDR3 bases are TGTGCCAGCAGCGTAGCTCCCTGGCCAGGGTCCTACGAGCAGTACTTC.

This clone turned up a few times. The genes are TRBV5-6 and TRBJ1-1; D possibly corresponds to TRBD1 (5 bases). V shed 0 bases and J shed 5 bases, with 8 bases lying between them. Germline lookup yields CDR1 SGHDT and CDR2 YYEEEE. The CDR3 is made up of 13 amino acids. The CDR3 loop is CASSLDGGTEAFF. The CDR3 DNA reads TGTGCCAGCAGCTTGGATGGGGGGACTGAAGCTTTCTTT. The entire variable domain, with the rest obtained from reference TRBV5-6 and TRBJ1-1, is as follows: DAGVTQSPTHLIKTRGQQVTLRCSPKSGHDTVSWYQQALGQGPQFIFQYYEEEERQRGNFPDRFSGHQFPNYSSELNVNALLLGDSALYLCASSLDGGTEAFFGQGTRLTVV.

The chain couples TRBV12-2 to TRBJ1-2. TRBV12-2 is given as a pseudogene. The length of the CDR3 is 17 residues. The CDR3 coding sequence is TGTGCAAGTCTCTTGAGTAGACGGAGGGGCAAGGACTATGGCTACACCTTC. Translated, it gives CASLLSRRRGKDYGYTF.

This chain uses TRBV28 with TRBJ1-1, with D uncertain. CDR3 length equals 15 residues. The ends were cut back, 3 bases at V and 0 bases at J, with 11 bases in the middle. Germline lookup yields CDR1 MDHEN and CDR2 SYDVKM. The chain's CDR3 is CASSFHEQLNTEAFF. CDR3 nucleotides: TGTGCCAGCAGTTTTCACGAACAGTTGAACACTGAAGCTTTCTTT.

The chain combines TRBV5-6 with TRBJ2-1; TRBD1 is a possible D gene (6 bases). The CDR3 contains 15 residues. V lost 0 bases, J lost 4 bases, and 11 bases lay in between. Germline lookup yields CDR1 SGHDT and CDR2 YYEEEE. The CDR3 loop reads CASSLGGQGYNEQFF. The CDR3 nucleotides are TGTGCCAGCAGCTTGGGGGGGCAGGGTTACAATGAGCAGTTCTTC.

J is TRBJ2-7 and V is TRBV9; D ambiguous. Trimming left V 0 bases short and J 3 bases short, with 10 bases between. Germline V lookup: CDR1 SGDLS, CDR2 YYNGEE. This CDR3 contains 14 residues. The CDR3 DNA reads TGTGCCAGCAGCGTAGATTTCGGCGGCTACGAGCAGTACTTC. Translated: CASSVDFGGYEQYF. Drawing the rest from reference TRBV9 and TRBJ2-7, the complete variable domain is DSGVTQTPKHLITATGQRVTLRCSPRSGDLSVYWYQQSLDQGLQFLIQYYNGEERAKGNILERFSAQQFPDLHSELNLSSLELGDSALYFCASSVDFGGYEQYFGPGTRLTVT.

This clone was counted only a few times. The rearrangement uses TRBV6-6 and TRBJ1-1, with 9 bases lining up with TRBD1. J was trimmed by 11 bases and V by 4 bases; bases with no gene match: 8. The CDR3 extends over 13 amino acids. Germline V gives CDR1 MNHNY, CDR2 SVGAGI (reference sequence). The CDR3 loop is CASSSSGTGLAFF. DNA for the CDR3: TGTGCCAGCAGTTCCTCCGGGACAGGGTTGGCTTTCTTT.

The chain employs TRBV19 and TRBJ2-7; 8 positions agree with TRBD2. Trimming took 4 bases from V and 1 from J; bases not matched to a gene: 3. Germline V gene data show CDR1 as LNHDA and CDR2 as SQIVND (reference sequence). The CDR3 runs to 14 residues. CDR3 residues: CASSSSGKSYEQYV. The CDR3 nucleotides are TGTGCCAGTAGTAGTAGCGGGAAGTCCTACGAGCAGTACGTC.

This chain connects TRBV6-1 to TRBJ1-5; D not resolved. The V and J ends lost 7 bases and 4 bases respectively, with 8 bases between them. This CDR3 spans 12 amino acids. Germline CDR1 and CDR2: MNHNS and SASEGT. CDR3 DNA: TGTGCCAGCACCTCCCCGAATCAGCCCCAGCATTTT. This encodes CASTSPNQPQHF.